Below, 16 T cell receptor beta chains from the same sample are listed, as sequenced in a study of T cell responses to AZD1222 COVID-19 vaccine. The assay was immunoSEQ multiplex PCR, and TCRdb's table has in-frame clones only and misses some. The data hold 130,000 to 150,000 clones, with over 80% observed a single time. The material was peripheral blood, obtained on day 0 of MenACWY control vaccination. Every receptor here comes from an adult in good health.

The chain joins TRBV12-3 or TRBV12-4 to TRBJ1-2; TRBD1 is a possible D gene (5 bases). V was pared by 5 bases and J by 8 bases, with 15 bases between. There are 13 residues in the CDR3. CDR3 in DNA: TGTGCCAGCAGTGCCTGGGGCAGTTCGGGCTACACCTTC. This sequence encodes CASSAWGSSGYTF.

The J gene is TRBJ1-1, the V gene TRBV6-4; D not resolved. Germline V CDR1 and CDR2: MRHNA, SNTAGT. V was trimmed by 8 bases and J by 1 base, leaving 17 bases between them. The CDR3 runs to 15 residues. The CDR3 region is CASAKSGKTNTEAFF. DNA for the CDR3: TGTGCCAGCGCGAAGAGCGGGAAGACGAACACTGAAGCTTTCTTT.

This clone was counted only a few times. This chain connects TRBV5-5 to TRBJ2-7, with D possibly being TRBD1 (5 bases). This CDR3 contains 16 residues. V dropped 1 base and J dropped 0 bases, with 14 bases sitting between them. Germline CDR1 reads SGHKS; CDR2 reads YYEKEE (reference sequence). CDR3: CASSLQGSRSSYEQYF. The CDR3 region has the DNA TGTGCCAGCAGCTTGCAGGGCTCCAGGAGCTCCTACGAGCAGTACTTC.

This chain links TRBV5-5 with TRBJ1-5; 7 bases are shared with TRBD1. Germline-derived CDR1 and CDR2 are SGHKS and YYEKEE (reference sequence). V lost 0 bases, J lost 3 bases, and 3 bases stayed unmatched. CDR3 length: 15 amino acids. CDR3 in DNA: TGTGCCAGCAGCTTGGGCGGGACAGTCAATCAGCCCCAGCATTTT. This sequence encodes CASSLGGTVNQPQHF.

V and J are TRBV2 and TRBJ2-3; D is possibly TRBD2 (5 bases). V was trimmed by 7 bases and J by 2 bases, leaving 22 bases between them. The CDR3 totals 17 residues. CDR1 is SNHLY, CDR2 FYNNEI, per germline. CDR3 sequence: CASTLLRAGGTTDTQYF. CDR3 nucleotides: TGTGCCAGCACCCTGCTCCGGGCGGGTGGCACCACAGATACGCAGTATTTT.

This clone was seen just once. The V and J genes are TRBV15 and TRBJ1-4, with D possibly TRBD1 on 6 matching bases. Between the trimmed V and J ends, which lost 1 base and 8 bases, there was a span of 14 bases. Germline V gene data show CDR1 as LNHNV and CDR2 as YYDKDF (reference sequence). The length of the CDR3 is 15 residues. Here the CDR3 reads CATSRVPQGREKLFF. CDR3 sequence (DNA): TGTGCCACCAGCAGAGTTCCGCAGGGGAGGGAAAAACTGTTTTTT.

The gene calls are TRBV19 and TRBJ2-5; TRBD1 matches at 10 bases. The CDR3 sequence is 15 residues long. Trimming removed 3 bases from V and 4 bases from J; junction bases left unmatched: 5. CDR1 and CDR2 from the germline V gene are LNHDA and SQIVND (reference sequence). CDR3 DNA sequence: TGTGCCAGTAGTATCCGACAGGGGGCGGGAGAGACCCAGTACTTC. Protein sequence: CASSIRQGAGETQYF.

The chain couples TRBV7-2 to TRBJ2-3; a weak D match, TRBD2 (5 bases). This CDR3 comprises 14 residues. V lost 3 bases to trimming and J lost 6 bases, with 13 bases between them. Looked up from germline, CDR1 is SGHTA and CDR2 is FQGNSA. The CDR3: CASSFWTGGDTQYF. The CDR3 DNA sequence: TGTGCCAGCAGCTTCTGGACTGGCGGGGATACGCAGTATTTT.

V is TRBV6-4 and J is TRBJ1-5; 9 bases fit TRBD1. The J segment lost 4 bases and the V segment lost 3 bases, leaving 7 bases of the junction unmatched. The germline V gene encodes CDR1 MRHNA and CDR2 SNTAGT. The CDR3 spans 16 residues. This CDR3 is CASSEEGGTGNQPQHF. The CDR3 nucleotides are TGTGCCAGCAGTGAAGAGGGGGGGACAGGGAATCAGCCCCAGCATTTT.

V and J are TRBV7-9 and TRBJ1-1, with 9 bases identical to TRBD1. The CDR3 contains 15 residues. The ends lost 4 bases at V and 2 bases at J; junction bases unmatched: 5. Germline CDR1 SEHNR, CDR2 FQNEAQ (reference sequence). For the CDR3, the DNA is TGTGCCAGCAGCTCAGGACAGGGGCCAAACACTGAAGCTTTCTTT. Protein sequence: CASSSGQGPNTEAFF.

The chain recombines TRBV5-1 with TRBJ2-5; no clear D gene. The V end lost 1 base, the J end lost 5 bases, and 12 bases lay between the germline ends. This CDR3 region has 14 residues. The germline V gene encodes CDR1 SGHRS and CDR2 YFSETQ. The CDR3 coding sequence is TGCGCCAGCAGCTTGACGGGCGCCGGTGAGACCCAGTACTTC. Translation gives CASSLTGAGETQYF.

The chain combines TRBV3-1 (or the pseudogene TRBV3-2) with TRBJ1-2; 7 nucleotides align to TRBD1. The CDR3 contains 13 residues. The ends lost 5 bases at V and 0 bases at J; junction bases unmatched: 0. CDR1 LGHDT and CDR2 YNNKEL come from the germline V gene (reference sequence). In nucleotides, the CDR3 is TGTGCCAGCAGCGACAGGGCTAACTATGGCTACACCTTC. This encodes CASSDRANYGYTF.

As to this clone: Other nucleotide sequences in the sample specify the same CDR3. V is TRBV27 and J is TRBJ1-5; a possible D gene is TRBD1 (6 bases). V dropped 4 bases and J dropped 7 bases, with 8 bases sitting between them. The CDR3 totals 12 residues. Germline loops: CDR1 MNHEY, CDR2 SMNVEV (reference sequence). In nucleotides, the CDR3 is TGTGCCAGCAGTTCGGGGGCCCAGCCCCAGCATTTT. Its translation: CASSSGAQPQHF.

A note on this clone: The germline gene is not matched at one end of the junction; a read error may be the cause. The CDR3 DNA follows: TGCGCCAGCGGCTTCGGACAGGGAACAACTAATGAAAAACTGTTTTTT. Its protein product is CASGFGQGTTNEKLFF. The chain recombines TRBV5-1 with TRBJ1-4; 8 bases are shared with TRBD1. CDR3 length equals 16 residues. Germline loops: CDR1 SGHRS, CDR2 YFSETQ. Supplemented by reference TRBV5-1 and TRBJ1-4, the full variable domain reads KAGVTQTPRYLIKTRGQQVTLSCSPISGHRSVSWYQQTPGQGLQFLFEYFSETQRNKGNFPGRFSGRQFSNSRSEMNVSTLELGDSALYLCASGFGQGTTNEKLFFGSGTQLSVL.

V is TRBV5-1 and J is TRBJ1-3; D might be TRBD1 (5 bases). Germline V gene sequence: CDR1 SGHRS, CDR2 YFSETQ. There are 12 residues in the CDR3. The ends were cut back, 7 bases at V and 7 bases at J, with 12 bases in the middle. The CDR3 here is CASARDSNTIYF. CDR3 nucleotide sequence: TGCGCCAGCGCCAGGGACTCGAACACCATATATTTT.

V and J are TRBV19 and TRBJ2-7, with 14 bases identical to TRBD2. The CDR3 loop spans 19 amino acids. The trim removed 5 bases at V and 4 bases at J, leaving 16 bases unmatched. Per the germline V gene, CDR1 is LNHDA and CDR2 is SQIVND (reference sequence). DNA for the CDR3: TGTGCCAGTAGTCGGCACACCGGGACTAGCGGGAGCGGCTCGTACGAGCAGTACTTC. This encodes CASSRHTGTSGSGSYEQYF.